This TCR beta chain was identified during a study of cytomegalovirus exposure and HLA in healthy donors. Whole-study results and caveats: Later, an analysis found that common viral pathogens appeared to be linked with several of the most significant clusters.

Primers included in the PCR were 60 Vbeta and 13 Jbeta primers. TCRdb's copy holds only in-frame clones and misses some; the assay was immunoSEQ multiplex PCR. The sample holds about 89,000 clones, 76% seen once. CDR3 size: 13 residues. Germline-derived CDR1 and CDR2 are MNHEY and SMNVEV (reference sequence). Trimming at V came to 4 bases and at J to 3 bases, leaving 1 base not matched to a gene. Comment on this clone: Its antigen is unidentified.

The specimen was PBMCs. The chain combines TRBV27 with TRBJ1-1; 8 bases map to TRBD1. The receptor's source is a male donor in good health and CMV-seronegative. Written as DNA, the CDR3 is TGTGCCAGCAGTTGGGGACAGGACACTGAAGCTTTCTTT. Its protein product is CASSWGQDTEAFF.